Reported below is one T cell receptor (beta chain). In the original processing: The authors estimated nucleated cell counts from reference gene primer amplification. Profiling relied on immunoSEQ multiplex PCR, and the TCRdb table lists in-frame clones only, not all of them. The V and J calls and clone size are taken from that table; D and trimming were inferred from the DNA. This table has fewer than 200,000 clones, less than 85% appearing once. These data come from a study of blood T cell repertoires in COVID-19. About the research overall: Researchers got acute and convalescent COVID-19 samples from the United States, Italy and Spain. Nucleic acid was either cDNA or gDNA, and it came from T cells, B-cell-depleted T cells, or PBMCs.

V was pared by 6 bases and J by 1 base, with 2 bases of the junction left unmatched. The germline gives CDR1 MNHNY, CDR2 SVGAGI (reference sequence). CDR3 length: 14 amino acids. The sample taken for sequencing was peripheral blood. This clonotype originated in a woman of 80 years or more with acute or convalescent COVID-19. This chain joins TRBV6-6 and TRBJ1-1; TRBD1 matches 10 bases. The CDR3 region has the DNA TGTGCCAGCAGATGGGACAGGGGGAACACTGAAGCTTTCTTT. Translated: CASRWDRGNTEAFF.